The rows below give T cell receptor beta chains drawn from one sample of a study of Ad26.COV2.S vaccination and SARS-CoV-2 variants. Here immunoSEQ multiplex PCR was the method, and the copy in TCRdb shows in-frame clones only, minus some. The data show approximately 480,000 clones, approximately 90% seen once. Sequencing used peripheral blood, obtained in a trial of Ad26.COV2.S vaccine versus placebo. These receptors came from a person aged 18-65 years who received the Ad26.COV2.S COVID-19 vaccine or a placebo. The CDR3 runs from the conserved cysteine through the conserved F or W. A D gene is named only where the DNA matches it firmly. Clone size is stated in some rows and not others, as once, few, many or a class when expanded.

D: TRBD1
V: TRBV7-6
size: few
J: TRBJ1-6
DNA: TGTGCCAGCAGCCGGACAGGGAATTCACCCCTCCACTTT
CDR3: CASSRTGNSPLHF

D: NA
V: TRBV29-1
size: once
J: TRBJ2-1
DNA: TGCAGCGTTGAGGTGCCCAGCTCCTACAATGAGCAGTTCTTC
CDR3: CSVEVPSSYNEQFF

D: NA
V: TRBV28
size: NA
J: TRBJ1-2
DNA: TGTGCCAGCAGTTCCCCCGTCAGGGCAAACTATGGCTACACCTTC
CDR3: CASSSPVRANYGYTF

D: NA
V: TRBV7-9
size: NA
J: TRBJ1-1
DNA: TGTGCCAGCAGCTTACAGTTGGACACTGAAGCTTTCTTT
CDR3: CASSLQLDTEAFF

D: NA
V: TRBV20-1
size: NA
J: TRBJ2-3
DNA: TGCAGTGCTAGCCCAGTAGATACGCAGTATTTT
CDR3: CSASPVDTQYF

D: NA
V: TRBV3-1/TRBV3-2
size: NA
J: TRBJ2-7
DNA: TGTGCCAGCAGCGAACTAGATTACGAGCAGTACTTC
CDR3: CASSELDYEQYF

D: TRBD1
V: TRBV19
size: NA
J: TRBJ1-1
DNA: TGTGCCAGTAGGCCCCCCGGGACAGGGGGCGCTGAAGCTTTCTTT
CDR3: CASRPPGTGGAEAFF

D: NA
V: TRBV10-3
size: NA
J: TRBJ1-3
DNA: TGTGCCATCAGTGAGAAAGGGGCCCCCTCTGGAAACACCATATATTTT
CDR3: CAISEKGAPSGNTIYF

D: TRBD1
V: TRBV6-6
size: NA
J: TRBJ2-1
DNA: TGTGCCAGCAACAAGGGACAGCAGTATGAGCAGTTCTTC
CDR3: CASNKGQQYEQFF

D: TRBD2
V: TRBV5-4
size: NA
J: TRBJ2-7
DNA: TGTGCCAGCAGCTCCCGCGGGGGCTACGAGCAGTACTTC
CDR3: CASSSRGGYEQYF

D: TRBD2
V: TRBV28
size: NA
J: TRBJ2-7
DNA: TGTGCCAGCCTGTCGGGGGGGCCGCGCTACGAGCAGTACTTC
CDR3: CASLSGGPRYEQYF

D: TRBD2
V: TRBV5-1
size: NA
J: TRBJ2-1
DNA: TGCGCCAGCAGCCCCCTGGTAGCGGGAGTGTCCTACAATGAGCAGTTCTTC
CDR3: CASSPLVAGVSYNEQFF

D: NA
V: TRBV4-2
size: NA
J: TRBJ1-1
DNA: TGTGCCAGCAGCAAAGACCCCCAGCGGGAGGGCAAAGCTTTCTTT
CDR3: CASSKDPQREGKAFF

D: NA
V: TRBV6-5
size: NA
J: TRBJ1-1
DNA: TGTGCCAGCAGGCCCGGGGGGGGCGGCACTGAAGCTTTCTTT
CDR3: CASRPGGGGTEAFF

D: TRBD1
V: TRBV27
size: NA
J: TRBJ1-5
DNA: TGTGCCAGCGGGCTTGACAGGGGCAATCAGCCCCAGCATTTT
CDR3: CASGLDRGNQPQHF

D: NA
V: TRBV29-1
size: NA
J: TRBJ2-2
DNA: TGCAGCGTAGCTGGGGTGGCGAACACCGGGGAGCTGTTTTTT
CDR3: CSVAGVANTGELFF

D: NA
V: TRBV7-9
size: NA
J: TRBJ1-4
DNA: TGTGCCAGCAGCTTTGGGCCCGTCGGTGGGGCTTTTGGTGAAAAACTGTTTTTT
CDR3: CASSFGPVGGAFGEKLFF

D: NA
V: TRBV19
size: once
J: TRBJ2-3
DNA: TGTGCCAGTACCTTACAGGGATCTAGCACAGATACGCAGTATTTT
CDR3: CASTLQGSSTDTQYF

D: NA
V: TRBV14
size: NA
J: TRBJ1-6
DNA: TGTGCCAGCAGTGAGGGGGGGAATTCACCCCTCCACTTT
CDR3: CASSEGGNSPLHF

D: NA
V: TRBV10-1
size: few
J: TRBJ2-3
DNA: TGCGCCAGCACCGTACGACAGCAAGATACGCAGTATTTT
CDR3: CASTVRQQDTQYF

D: TRBD1
V: TRBV5-6
size: NA
J: TRBJ2-2
DNA: TGTGCCAGCAGCTTAGACAGGGTAGACACCGGGGAGCTGTTTTTT
CDR3: CASSLDRVDTGELFF

D: TRBD1
V: TRBV28
size: few
J: TRBJ2-7
DNA: TGTGCCAGCAGTACCTCGGACAGGTTCTTGAGGCAGTACTTC
CDR3: CASSTSDRFLRQYF

D: NA
V: TRBV2
size: NA
J: TRBJ2-4
DNA: TGTGCCAGCACGGGTGGAAACATTCAGTACTTC
CDR3: CASTGGNIQYF

D: NA
V: TRBV27
size: NA
J: TRBJ1-1
DNA: TGTGCCAGCAGTTTGGGGGGATGGAGTGAAGCTTTCTTT
CDR3: CASSLGGWSEAFF

D: NA
V: TRBV4-3
size: NA
J: TRBJ1-2
DNA: TGCGCCAGCAGCCAAGATAAGAATGGCTACACCTTC
CDR3: CASSQDKNGYTF

D: TRBD1
V: TRBV2
size: NA
J: TRBJ2-7
DNA: TGTGCCAGCCGGGGACAGAACTACGAGCAGTACTTC
CDR3: CASRGQNYEQYF

D: TRBD2
V: TRBV6-6
size: NA
J: TRBJ2-7
DNA: TGTGCCAGCATAGGAGGAGCGGGAGCCACCACCTACGAGCAGTACTTC
CDR3: CASIGGAGATTYEQYF

D: TRBD2
V: TRBV7-2
size: NA
J: TRBJ2-2
DNA: TGTGCCAGCAGCTTATCCCCGGGGGGGGCCGGGGAGCTGTTTTTT
CDR3: CASSLSPGGAGELFF

D: NA
V: TRBV7-3
size: few
J: TRBJ1-1
DNA: TGTGCCAGCAGCTTAGGGGGGAGCACTGAAGCTTTCTTT
CDR3: CASSLGGSTEAFF

D: TRBD1
V: TRBV19
size: NA
J: TRBJ1-2
DNA: TGTGCCAGTCGGGACAGGGGTGTCTATGGCTACACCTTC
CDR3: CASRDRGVYGYTF

D: NA
V: TRBV18
size: NA
J: TRBJ1-3
DNA: TGTGCCAGCTCACCAGCAGCTGGAAACACCATATATTTT
CDR3: CASSPAAGNTIYF

D: TRBD2
V: TRBV7-3
size: NA
J: TRBJ2-1
DNA: TGTGCCAGCAGCCCCCGTTTCTGGGATAGCGGGAGTTCCTACAATGAGCAGTTCTTC
CDR3: CASSPRFWDSGSSYNEQFF

D: TRBD1
V: TRBV7-6
size: few
J: TRBJ1-2
DNA: TGTGCCAGCAACTTGGGGACCGGGACAGACTATGGCTACACCTTC
CDR3: CASNLGTGTDYGYTF

D: NA
V: TRBV29-1
size: NA
J: TRBJ1-4
DNA: TGCAGCGTTGCGGGGGGGACTGCAACTAATGAAAAACTGTTTTTT
CDR3: CSVAGGTATNEKLFF

D: NA
V: TRBV19
size: NA
J: TRBJ1-1
DNA: TGTGCCAGTAGTACGCGCAGTGTTCTGGGAGCCACTGAAGCTTTCTTT
CDR3: CASSTRSVLGATEAFF

D: TRBD1
V: TRBV5-6
size: NA
J: TRBJ1-6
DNA: TGTGCCAGCAGCTCCTGGACAGGAAATTCACCCCTCCACTTT
CDR3: CASSSWTGNSPLHF

D: NA
V: TRBV7-3
size: NA
J: TRBJ1-2
DNA: TGTGCCAGCAGCCGTTTCTTGGGCTATGGCTACACCTTC
CDR3: CASSRFLGYGYTF

D: TRBD1
V: TRBV27
size: NA
J: TRBJ1-2
DNA: TGTGCCAGCAGCTCCAACAGGGGTGGCTACACCTTC
CDR3: CASSSNRGGYTF

D: TRBD2
V: TRBV7-2
size: once
J: TRBJ2-2
DNA: TGTGCCAGCAGCTTAACCCTAGCGGGACTACCACCCGGGGAGCTGTTTTTT
CDR3: CASSLTLAGLPPGELFF

D: TRBD1
V: TRBV27
size: NA
J: TRBJ1-2
DNA: TGTGCCAGCAGGCCCGGTGGACAGGGGGCGGGTGGCTACACCTTC
CDR3: CASRPGGQGAGGYTF

D: NA
V: TRBV6-1
size: NA
J: TRBJ1-3
DNA: TGTGCCAGCAGTGACGGCTCTGGAAACACCATATATTTT
CDR3: CASSDGSGNTIYF

D: NA
V: TRBV9
size: NA
J: TRBJ2-5
DNA: TGTGCCAGCAGCGTAGCGGGCGGGTTGGAGACCCAGTACTTC
CDR3: CASSVAGGLETQYF

D: TRBD2
V: TRBV5-1
size: once
J: TRBJ2-1
DNA: TGCGCCAGCAGCTTGGCCGGGTCTAGCGGGGGTTACAATGAGCAGTTCTTC
CDR3: CASSLAGSSGGYNEQFF

D: TRBD1
V: TRBV10-3
size: NA
J: TRBJ2-1
DNA: TGTGCCATCAGTGAGGGGGCCCGGGGGACAGGGAACAATGAGCAGTTCTTC
CDR3: CAISEGARGTGNNEQFF

D: TRBD1
V: TRBV27
size: NA
J: TRBJ1-2
DNA: TGTGCCAGCGGGAGACAGGGGGCCAGTGGCTACACCTTC
CDR3: CASGRQGASGYTF

D: NA
V: TRBV7-9
size: NA
J: TRBJ2-4
DNA: TGTGCCAGCAGCTTAGGGAGGGATCGGCGAAACATTCAGTACTTC
CDR3: CASSLGRDRRNIQYF

D: TRBD2
V: TRBV28
size: NA
J: TRBJ2-3
DNA: TGTGCCAGCACCCCCATAGCGGGAGAGAGCACAGATACGCAGTATTTT
CDR3: CASTPIAGESTDTQYF

D: NA
V: TRBV7-2
size: NA
J: TRBJ2-7
DNA: TGTGCCAGCAGCTTAAGGTTGAGGGGGAGGGCTGGCGAGCAGTACTTC
CDR3: CASSLRLRGRAGEQYF

D: NA
V: TRBV4-2
size: once
J: TRBJ2-7
DNA: TGTGCCAGCAGCCCCGTAGGAGTCTACGAGCAGTACTTC
CDR3: CASSPVGVYEQYF

D: TRBD1
V: TRBV6-5
size: NA
J: TRBJ2-7
DNA: TGTGCCAGCAGTCCGACAGGGGGCGGCTACGAGCAGTACTTC
CDR3: CASSPTGGGYEQYF

D: TRBD1
V: TRBV28
size: NA
J: TRBJ1-2
DNA: TGTGCCAGCCGGGGGACAGGGGGAAGTGTCTATGGCTACACCTTC
CDR3: CASRGTGGSVYGYTF